This T cell receptor beta chain was identified during a study of blood T cells in healthy people across ages. The individuals who served as donors were healthy Caucasians living in Russia, aged about 6 to 95. Trimming at V came to 3 bases and at J to 0 bases, leaving 10 bases not matched to a gene. CDR1 and CDR2 (germline): SGHTA, FQGNSA. CDR3 size: 20 residues. This clonotype has a handful of counts. With a J-beta primer mix and a sample-barcoded 5' primer, a second PCR ran 7 to 11 cycles. Each cDNA molecule was tagged by a template-switch adaptor with 12 random nucleotides. TCRdb called the 5' RACE reads again in MiXCR, with one record for every CDR3 protein. This sample has approximately 800,000 distinct CDR3 sequences, with about 45% found just once.

Source material: blood. The sequence was obtained from a man older than 75 in good health. This chain uses TRBV7-2 with TRBJ2-1; 14 bases map to TRBD2. The CDR3 region is CASSFSGTSGSPGSYNEQFF. Here the CDR3 DNA reads TGTGCCAGCAGCTTTTCGGGGACTAGCGGGAGCCCCGGCTCCTACAATGAGCAGTTCTTC.